One TCR beta chain is described in this entry. Its specificity is unknown. MiXCR, run by TCRdb on the reads, gives a single entry per CDR3 protein. The table lists roughly 800,000 distinct CDR3 sequences, just under 30% of them singletons. This sample was taken from a study of T cell repertoires in cytomegalovirus infection. Study context: Carrying CMV and the relevant HLA type showed in public TCR beta signatures. Notes on the study in general: The ex vivo response showed dominance by HLA-C-restricted CMV-specific TCR beta clonotypes. Identification of carriers of CMV plus the relevant HLA was achieved through cumulative public TCR beta family frequency.

Trimming stripped 10 bases from V and 3 bases from J, with 13 bases between. This CDR3 contains 13 residues. Per the germline V gene, CDR1 is LNHDA and CDR2 is SQIVND (reference sequence). This chain links TRBV19 with TRBJ1-5; TRBD1 might be the D (5 bases). The source was cultured CD8+ T cells from PBMCs, collected from culture after CMV antigen stimulation. The clonotype was recovered from a human donor in good health (CMV status not recorded). Some clones in this sample may be carry-over from other donors' samples. CDR3 region: CATLREDNQPQHF. The CDR3, as DNA: TGTGCCACTCTCAGGGAGGACAATCAGCCCCAGCATTTT.